One sample yielded the 29 T cell receptor beta chains listed below, sequenced in a study of identical twins. TCRdb passed the 5' RACE reads through MiXCR, listing each CDR3 protein once. The data hold approximately 620,000 distinct CDR3 sequences, with less than 10% observed a single time. These data also formed part of another study, on yellow fever vaccine responses in identical twins.

Material for sequencing was PBMCs. Every receptor here comes from a woman between 18 and 29 years old in good health.

The chain combines TRBV4-3 with TRBJ2-3; D remains unclear. With 0 bases removed from V and 4 bases from J, the gap between germline ends came to 14 bases. The germline V gene has CDR1 LGHNA and CDR2 YSLEER. The CDR3 has 16 residues. The CDR3 region has the DNA TGCGCCAGCAGCCAAGATCGATCTACCGGCGCAGATACGCAGTATTTT. Residues: CASSQDRSTGADTQYF.

This rearrangement joins TRBV3-1 to TRBJ2-5, with 8 bases lining up with TRBD2. The CDR3 is 18 amino acids. V shed 3 bases, J shed 0 bases, and the junction held 12 bases outside the gene matches. Per germline, CDR1 LGHDT and CDR2 YNNKEL (reference sequence). Here the CDR3 DNA reads TGTGCCAGCAGCCACCTTATGGCGGGGGGTATGTACCAAGAGACCCAGTACTTC. As protein: CASSHLMAGGMYQETQYF.

The chain uses TRBV2 and TRBJ2-2; D remains unclear. Trimming took off 3 bases at V and 1 base at J, with 9 bases between the two ends. Per the germline V gene, CDR1 is SNHLY and CDR2 is FYNNEI. This CDR3 spans 15 amino acids. CDR3 DNA: TGTGCCAGCAGTGATGCAGACCTGAACACCGGGGAGCTGTTTTTT. Protein sequence: CASSDADLNTGELFF.

The CDR3 region has the DNA TGTGCCAGCAGCCAAGACCTTCTAGCGGGGTTTAACAATGAGCAGTTCTTC. This codes for CASSQDLLAGFNNEQFF. V is TRBV3-1 and J is TRBJ2-1; TRBD2 aligns across 9 bases. CDR3 length equals 17 residues. The V gene's germline CDR1 is LGHDT and CDR2 YNNKEL (reference sequence). Germline trimming cut 0 bases from V and 5 bases from J; bases unmatched to any gene: 8.

This clonotype has only a few counts. CDR3 amino acids: CASERGTSSYEQYF. CDR3 sequence (DNA): TGTGCCAGCGAGCGGGGAACCAGCTCCTACGAGCAGTACTTC. The chain joins TRBV6-1 to TRBJ2-7, with 7 bases that match TRBD2. Germline V gene sequence: CDR1 MNHNS, CDR2 SASEGT. With V trimmed by 8 bases and J by 0 bases, 7 bases remained unmatched. The CDR3 contains 14 residues.

This clonotype was picked up a small number of times. The chain links TRBV11-2 to TRBJ2-1; no definite D call. V was clipped by 7 bases and J by 7 bases, with 14 bases between them. Germline V lookup: CDR1 SGHAT, CDR2 FQNNGV. This CDR3 has 13 amino acids. CDR3 sequence: CASTKWLENEQFF. DNA for the CDR3: TGTGCCAGCACCAAATGGTTGGAGAATGAGCAGTTCTTC.

At least ten counts were recorded for this clonotype. V usage is TRBV20-1 and J usage is TRBJ2-3; D possibly corresponds to TRBD1 (5 bases). This CDR3 region has 16 residues. Germline V gene sequence: CDR1 DFQATT, CDR2 SNEGSKA (reference sequence). Trimming shortened V by 6 bases and J by 2 bases, and 21 bases separated the two germline ends. CDR3: CSAPLRQRYNTDTQYF. The DNA for the CDR3 is TGCAGTGCCCCACTACGACAGAGATACAACACAGATACGCAGTATTTT.

This clonotype was counted a few times. The chain has TRBV6-2 or TRBV6-3 and TRBJ2-6, with D possibly being TRBD1 (6 bases). The CDR3 is made up of 18 amino acids. V gave up 2 bases and J gave up 6 bases, with 20 bases separating them. Germline CDR1 reads MNHEY; CDR2 reads SVGEGT. The CDR3 region has the DNA TGTGCCAGCAGTTACCAGAGGGCAGATACAGGGCCGGCCAACGTCCTGACTTTC. Its translation: CASSYQRADTGPANVLTF.

This clonotype was counted only a few times. The gene calls are TRBV20-1 and TRBJ2-1, with TRBD1 matching 8 bases. The CDR3 length is 14 residues. Trimming cost V 0 bases and J 6 bases; bases outside gene matches: 4. CDR1 DFQATT and CDR2 SNEGSKA come from the germline V gene (reference sequence). CDR3 protein: CSARDRTGSNEQFF. The CDR3 bases are TGCAGTGCTAGAGATCGGACAGGGTCCAATGAGCAGTTCTTC.

This clonotype was seen a few times. The chain is built from TRBV11-2 and TRBJ2-2, with a weak D call TRBD2 (6 bases). Trimming pared 5 bases from V and 1 base from J, leaving 14 bases between. CDR3 length equals 16 residues. Germline CDR1 SGHAT, CDR2 FQNNGV. For the CDR3, the DNA is TGTGCCAGCAGCCCGAAGGGACTTTTGAACACCGGGGAGCTGTTTTTT. It codes for CASSPKGLLNTGELFF. Complete variable domain (other parts from reference TRBV11-2 and TRBJ2-2): EAGVAQSPRYKIIEKRQSVAFWCNPISGHATLYWYQQILGQGPKLLIQFQNNGVVDDSQLPKDRFSAERLKGVDSTLKIQPAKLEDSAVYLCASSPKGLLNTGELFFGEGSRLTVL.

Remarks on this clonotype: The junction does not match germline at one end; this may be a read error. The rearrangement joins TRBV28 to TRBJ2-1; D possibly corresponds to TRBD2 (5 bases). The CDR3 loop spans 14 amino acids. Germline V gives CDR1 MDHEN, CDR2 SYDVKM. The CDR3 sequence is CATSSGSSYNEQFF. DNA of the CDR3: TGTGCCACCAGTTCGGGGAGCTCCTACAATGAGCAGTTCTTC.

This clonotype turned up a few times. The chain uses TRBV7-9 and TRBJ1-5, with a weak D call TRBD1 (6 bases). V was pared by 6 bases and J by 3 bases, with 18 bases between. The CDR3 runs to 16 residues. Germline V gene data show CDR1 as SEHNR and CDR2 as FQNEAQ (reference sequence). CDR3 in amino acids: CASRRTRDTDNQPQHF. In DNA, the CDR3 is TGTGCCAGCAGGAGAACCCGGGACACAGACAATCAGCCCCAGCATTTT.

J is TRBJ1-4 and V is TRBV5-1, with D perhaps matching TRBD1 (6 bases). The CDR3 runs 16 residues. Germline V gene sequence: CDR1 SGHRS, CDR2 YFSETQ. V was cut by 4 bases and J by 5 bases, with 18 bases left in between. The CDR3 here is CASSRVWTASNEKLFF. CDR3 in DNA: TGCGCCAGCAGCCGGGTCTGGACAGCCTCCAATGAAAAACTGTTTTTT. The entire variable domain, with the rest obtained from reference TRBV5-1 and TRBJ1-4, is as follows: KAGVTQTPRYLIKTRGQQVTLSCSPISGHRSVSWYQQTPGQGLQFLFEYFSETQRNKGNFPGRFSGRQFSNSRSEMNVSTLELGDSALYLCASSRVWTASNEKLFFGSGTQLSVL.

A note on this clonotype: This sequence may be a read error, since a much larger clone differs from it by one base. The rearrangement uses TRBV10-3 and TRBJ2-7, with 10 bases identical to TRBD2. J lost 3 bases, V lost 5 bases, and 19 bases had no gene match. The CDR3 loop spans 19 amino acids. Germline-derived CDR1 and CDR2 are ENHRY and SYGVKD. CDR3 sequence: CAISLKGPGSGGYGYEQYF. The CDR3 DNA reads TGTGCCATCAGTTTGAAAGGACCGGGTAGCGGGGGGTACGGCTACGAGCAGTACTTC.

CDR3 sequence (DNA): TGTGCCAGCAGCAAAGCCATCAATGAGCAGTTCTTC. It translates to CASSKAINEQFF. The chain links TRBV7-9 to TRBJ2-1, with D unclear. CDR1 is SEHNR, CDR2 FQNEAQ, per germline (reference sequence). The CDR3 is made up of 12 amino acids. Trimming shortened V by 5 bases and J by 6 bases, and 8 bases separated the two germline ends. Full variable domain (remainder filled in from reference TRBV7-9 and TRBJ2-1): DTGVSQNPRHKITKRGQNVTFRCDPISEHNRLYWYRQTLGQGPEFLTYFQNEAQLEKSRLLSDRFSAERPKGSFSTLEIQRTEQGDSAMYLCASSKAINEQFFGPGTRLTVL.

A few counts support this clonotype. V usage is TRBV6-1 and J usage is TRBJ2-5; perhaps D is TRBD1 or TRBD2 (5 bases each). This CDR3 spans 13 amino acids. Germline CDR1 is MNHNS and CDR2 is SASEGT. V lost 8 bases, J lost 9 bases, and 19 bases lay in between. CDR3 protein: CASGIGWGSPQYF. The DNA of the CDR3 is TGTGCCAGCGGTATAGGTTGGGGGTCGCCCCAGTACTTC.

The chain links TRBV25-1 to TRBJ2-7; TRBD1 aligns across 7 bases. CDR3 length: 13 amino acids. Germline-derived CDR1 and CDR2 are MGHDK and SYGVNS. The trim removed 6 bases at V and 4 bases at J, leaving 6 bases unmatched. The CDR3 sequence is CASRETGVYEQYF. Written as DNA, the CDR3 is TGTGCCAGCAGGGAAACAGGGGTTTACGAGCAGTACTTC.

Many counts were recorded for this clonotype. The chain joins TRBV6-1 to TRBJ2-1; 8 nucleotides match TRBD2. Germline V gene data show CDR1 as MNHNS and CDR2 as SASEGT. The trim removed 6 bases at V and 10 bases at J, leaving 8 bases unmatched. This CDR3 is built from 13 residues. The CDR3 coding sequence is TGTGCCAGCAGGGACGGGAGGGGCGGAGAGCAGTTCTTC. Protein product: CASRDGRGGEQFF.

This clonotype was detected many times. The chain uses TRBV28 and TRBJ2-7, with TRBD1 matching over 8 bases. The CDR3 extends over 13 amino acids. The V segment lost 6 bases and the J segment 3 bases; nucleotides outside the gene matches: 4. The germline V gene has CDR1 MDHEN and CDR2 SYDVKM. As DNA, the CDR3 is TGTGCCAGCAGGAGGACAGGGTTCTACGAGCAGTACTTC. Protein sequence: CASRRTGFYEQYF.

Many counts were recorded for this clonotype. The J gene is TRBJ1-2, the V gene TRBV6-5; D not certain. This CDR3 has 12 residues. V lost 9 bases, J lost 0 bases, and 8 bases lay in between. The germline gives CDR1 MNHEY, CDR2 SVGAGI. The CDR3 nucleotides are TGTGCCAGTAGAGGACCTAACTATGGCTACACCTTC. Protein sequence: CASRGPNYGYTF.

The V call is TRBV7-9, the J call TRBJ2-6; D might be TRBD2 (5 bases). The CDR3 consists of 16 residues. Trimming took off 8 bases at V and 0 bases at J, with 14 bases between the two ends. Germline V gene data show CDR1 as SEHNR and CDR2 as FQNEAQ (reference sequence). CDR3 region: CASPPGGFSGANVLTF. The DNA of the CDR3 is TGTGCCAGCCCTCCGGGCGGGTTCTCTGGGGCCAACGTCCTGACTTTC.

This clonotype was found a few times. The chain employs TRBV7-6 and TRBJ2-2; maybe TRBD1 (5 bases). V lost 0 bases and J 3 bases, leaving 8 bases between the germline ends. This CDR3 spans 15 amino acids. The germline V gene has CDR1 SGHVS and CDR2 FNYEAQ. CDR3 sequence reads: CASSLARADTGELFF. The DNA for the CDR3 is TGTGCCAGCAGCTTAGCCAGGGCTGACACCGGGGAGCTGTTTTTT.

This clonotype came up a few times. The chain joins TRBV6-2 or TRBV6-3 to TRBJ2-1; D might be TRBD2 (6 bases). CDR1 is MNHEY, CDR2 SVGEGT, per germline. The CDR3 consists of 15 residues. Trimming left V 2 bases short and J 3 bases short, with 11 bases between. The CDR3 bases are TGTGCCAGCAGTTACGGGACTGGCATCTACAATGAGCAGTTCTTC. Protein sequence: CASSYGTGIYNEQFF.

At least ten counts were recorded for this clonotype. The chain employs TRBV29-1 and TRBJ2-5; tentative D call: TRBD2 (6 bases). Germline loops: CDR1 SQVTM, CDR2 ANQGSEA. This CDR3 region has 14 residues. Trimming removed 6 bases at V and 4 bases at J, with 18 bases between. The CDR3 region has the DNA TGCAGCGTATTACCCGGGGGTAGAGGAGAGACCCAGTACTTC. Protein: CSVLPGGRGETQYF.

The chain recombines TRBV29-1 with TRBJ2-7; D perhaps matches TRBD1 (6 bases). The V gene lost 3 bases and the J gene lost 0 bases, with 9 bases spanning the gap. This CDR3 is 13 amino acids long. Per germline, CDR1 SQVTM and CDR2 ANQGSEA. CDR3: CSVEGANSYEQYF. CDR3 DNA sequence: TGCAGCGTTGAGGGGGCAAACTCCTACGAGCAGTACTTC.

The V call is TRBV24-1, the J call TRBJ2-5; tentatively, D is TRBD1 (5 bases). Trimming took 4 bases from V and 5 from J, leaving 10 bases between them. Germline CDR1 KGHDR, CDR2 SFDVKD. The CDR3 spans 13 residues. The CDR3 loop reads CATSESYRETQYF. In nucleotides, the CDR3 is TGTGCCACCAGTGAATCCTACAGGGAGACCCAGTACTTC.

The chain is built from TRBV7-9 and TRBJ2-7; 7 bases map to TRBD1. The CDR3 sequence is 14 residues long. Germline CDR1 reads SEHNR; CDR2 reads FQNEAQ (reference sequence). The V segment lost 2 bases and the J segment 2 bases; nucleotides outside the gene matches: 3. CDR3 nucleotide sequence: TGTGCCAGCAGCTTAATCCAGGGGGCCTACGAGCAGTACTTC. Its protein product is CASSLIQGAYEQYF.

This clonotype showed up just a few times. The chain is built from TRBV10-3 and TRBJ2-2; 9 bases fit TRBD1. The CDR3 loop spans 15 amino acids. V lost 4 bases to trimming and J lost 4 bases; unmatched junction nucleotides: 4. The V gene's germline CDR1 is ENHRY and CDR2 SYGVKD. This CDR3 reads CAISGTGAGTGELFF. CDR3 sequence (DNA): TGTGCCATCAGTGGGACAGGGGCGGGCACCGGGGAGCTGTTTTTT.

This clonotype was detected a few times. The chain is built from TRBV28 and TRBJ1-5, with TRBD1 matching over 7 bases. V was clipped by 0 bases and J by 2 bases; unmatched bases: 4. CDR3 size: 16 residues. Germline CDR1 MDHEN, CDR2 SYDVKM. CDR3 protein: CASSLWEGAGNQPQHF. CDR3 sequence (DNA): TGTGCCAGCAGTTTATGGGAGGGGGCGGGCAATCAGCCCCAGCATTTT.